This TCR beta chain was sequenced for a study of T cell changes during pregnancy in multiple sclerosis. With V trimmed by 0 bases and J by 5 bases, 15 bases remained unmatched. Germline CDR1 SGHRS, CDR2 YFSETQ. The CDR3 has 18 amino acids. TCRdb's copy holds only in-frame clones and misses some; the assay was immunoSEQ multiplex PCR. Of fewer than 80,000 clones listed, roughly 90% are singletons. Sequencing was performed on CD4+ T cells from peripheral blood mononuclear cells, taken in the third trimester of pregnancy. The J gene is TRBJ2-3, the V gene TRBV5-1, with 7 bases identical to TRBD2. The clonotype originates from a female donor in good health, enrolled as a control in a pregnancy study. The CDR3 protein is CASSLVQSGTGIIDTQYF. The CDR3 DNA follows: TGCGCCAGCAGCTTGGTGCAGAGCGGGACCGGCATCATAGATACGCAGTATTTT.